One sample yielded the 15 T cell receptor beta chains listed below, sequenced in a study of T cell repertoires in cytomegalovirus infection. No antigens are known for them. TCRdb independently ran MiXCR on the reads; one entry per CDR3 protein. The table has 900,000 to 950,000 distinct CDR3 sequences, about 33% seen once; the top ten hold 13%. This specimen was cultured CD8+ T cells from PBMCs, taken from culture after CMV antigen stimulation. The origin of the receptors is a human donor in good health (CMV status not recorded). Some clones in this sample may be carry-over from other donors' samples.

The rearrangement joins TRBV27 to TRBJ1-2; D uncertain. Trimming took 3 bases from V and 0 from J, leaving 11 bases between them. In germline, CDR1 is MNHEY, CDR2 SMNVEV (reference sequence). This CDR3 comprises 15 residues. The chain's CDR3 is CASSLGRDANYGYTF. The CDR3 nucleotides read TGTGCCAGCAGTTTGGGAAGGGATGCTAACTATGGCTACACCTTC.

The chain joins TRBV27 to TRBJ2-3; D gene uncertain. This CDR3 contains 14 residues. Germline loops: CDR1 MNHEY, CDR2 SMNVEV (reference sequence). V lost 3 bases, J lost 2 bases, and 9 bases lay in between. CDR3 sequence: CASSFGRFTDTQYF. DNA of the CDR3: TGTGCCAGCAGTTTCGGACGGTTCACAGATACGCAGTATTTT.

In the case of this clonotype: An end of the junction differs from the germline gene, which may be a read error. The rearrangement uses TRBV27 and TRBJ2-1; TRBD2 might be the D (5 bases). The CDR3 runs 14 residues. CDR1 and CDR2 (germline): MNHEY, SMNVEV (reference sequence). CDR3 sequence reads: CANSLRDRGNEQFF. CDR3 in DNA: TGTGCCAACAGTTTACGCGACCGGGGCAATGAGCAGTTCTTC.

This clonotype has more than one count but fewer than ten. This chain joins TRBV7-9 and TRBJ2-5, with 9 bases identical to TRBD1. J gave up 5 bases and V 4 bases, and 8 bases lay outside the gene matches. CDR3 length equals 15 residues. Germline lookup yields CDR1 SEHNR and CDR2 FQNEAQ (reference sequence). CDR3 DNA sequence: TGTGCCAGCAGCTCCCGGGACAGGGAAGCGGAGACCCAGTACTTC. Amino acids: CASSSRDREAETQYF.

This clonotype was seen a single time. The rearrangement uses TRBV10-3 and TRBJ1-3; perhaps TRBD1 as D (6 bases). This CDR3 is 15 amino acids long. V dropped 3 bases and J dropped 0 bases, with 9 bases sitting between them. Germline lookup yields CDR1 ENHRY and CDR2 SYGVKD. The CDR3 here is CAISDPGDSGNTIYF. CDR3 sequence (DNA): TGTGCCATCAGTGATCCAGGGGACTCTGGAAACACCATATATTTT.

In its sample, this clonotype was seen a few times. V usage is TRBV10-2 and J usage is TRBJ1-6, with a weak D call TRBD1 (5 bases). This CDR3 contains 14 residues. Germline lookup yields CDR1 WSHSY and CDR2 SAAADI. V gave up 6 bases and J gave up 7 bases, with 13 bases separating them. The CDR3 protein is CASRNTGRNSPLHF. The DNA for the CDR3 is TGCGCCAGCAGGAATACAGGCCGCAATTCACCCCTCCACTTT.

This chain links TRBV6-5 with TRBJ2-1; 7 nucleotides line up with TRBD2. The CDR3 runs to 14 residues. Germline loops: CDR1 MNHEY, CDR2 SVGAGI. V shed 8 bases, J shed 3 bases, and the junction held 7 bases outside the gene matches. The CDR3 sequence is CASCRGDLYNEQFF. The CDR3 DNA reads TGTGCCAGCTGCCGGGGGGACCTCTACAATGAGCAGTTCTTC.

The chain combines TRBV10-3 with TRBJ2-3, with a possible D match to TRBD1 (6 bases). V was shortened by 2 bases and J by 4 bases, with 10 bases between the two germline ends. Germline V gene lookup returns CDR1 ENHRY and CDR2 SYGVKD. The CDR3 is made up of 14 amino acids. The chain's CDR3 is CAISETGPADTQYF. CDR3 DNA: TGTGCCATCAGTGAGACAGGGCCCGCAGATACGCAGTATTTT.

This clonotype has a count of ten or more. The chain has TRBV7-9 and TRBJ2-1; tentatively, D is TRBD2 (6 bases). V lost 3 bases to trimming and J lost 0 bases, with 12 bases between them. CDR3 length: 16 amino acids. Germline assignment: CDR1 SEHNR and CDR2 FQNEAQ (reference sequence). The CDR3 here is CASSLGGVPSYNEQFF. The CDR3 DNA reads TGTGCCAGCAGCTTGGGCGGGGTTCCCTCCTACAATGAGCAGTTCTTC.

The chain recombines TRBV12-3 or TRBV12-4 with TRBJ2-1, with unresolved D. The V end lost 3 bases, the J end lost 6 bases, and 9 bases lay between the germline ends. This CDR3 has 13 amino acids. The chain's CDR3 is CASSFGPINEQFF. The CDR3 region has the DNA TGTGCCAGCAGTTTCGGCCCTATCAATGAGCAGTTCTTC.

The chain uses TRBV5-6 and TRBJ1-5, with D tentatively TRBD1 (5 bases). This CDR3 contains 15 residues. V lost 4 bases to trimming and J lost 2 bases, with 13 bases between them. The V gene's germline CDR1 is SGHDT and CDR2 YYEEEE. The CDR3 here is CASSRGGGGNQPQHF. The CDR3 DNA sequence: TGTGCCAGCAGCCGAGGTGGGGGGGGCAATCAGCCCCAGCATTTT.

This chain links TRBV15 with TRBJ1-4; possible D gene TRBD1, 6 bases. The CDR3 is 15 residues long. Germline V gene lookup returns CDR1 LNHNV and CDR2 YYDKDF (reference sequence). Trimming pared 3 bases from V and 6 bases from J, leaving 14 bases between. In DNA, the CDR3 is TGTGCCACCAGCAGCCGGGGGCGAACCCATGAAAAACTGTTTTTT. Translated: CATSSRGRTHEKLFF.

The V and J genes are TRBV7-4 and TRBJ2-7, with D possibly being TRBD1 or TRBD2 (5 bases each). CDR1 is SGHVT and CDR2 is SQSDAQ in the germline V gene. The CDR3 sequence is 16 residues long. V lost 5 bases and J lost 0, with 17 bases in between. DNA of the CDR3: TGTGCCAGCAGCACCCCAGGGAGCCCCGACTCCTACGAGCAGTACTTC. It specifies CASSTPGSPDSYEQYF.

This clonotype was found once. This chain connects TRBV3-1 to TRBJ2-5, with 7 bases fitting TRBD2. In germline, CDR1 is LGHDT, CDR2 YNNKEL (reference sequence). V lost 0 bases to trimming and J lost 2 bases; unmatched junction nucleotides: 9. The CDR3 length is 17 residues. The CDR3 sequence is CASSQEFLTGGQETQYF. The CDR3 DNA sequence: TGTGCCAGCAGCCAAGAGTTCCTAACGGGGGGACAAGAGACCCAGTACTTC.

This clonotype showed up many times. This chain links TRBV12-3 or TRBV12-4 with TRBJ2-2; D may match TRBD1 or TRBD2 (5 bases each). CDR3 length equals 15 residues. Deletions cut 3 bases from V and 3 bases from J, with 11 bases between. The CDR3 spells CASSLGPGDTGELFF. DNA of the CDR3: TGTGCCAGCAGTTTGGGACCCGGGGACACCGGGGAGCTGTTTTTT.